This is a list of T cell receptor beta chains from one sample in a study of T cells after yellow fever vaccination. TCRdb used MiXCR to reprocess the 5' RACE reads, holding one entry per CDR3 protein. The sample includes some 340,000 distinct CDR3 sequences, around 10% of them seen just once. The sample in question was CD4+ T cells sorted from PBMCs, obtained 45 days after the yellow fever booster vaccination. The origin of the receptors is a man in his late teens or twenties who received the YFV17D yellow fever vaccine. CDR3s include the opening cysteine and the closing phenylalanine or tryptophan. D genes are given only for firm matches.

J,D,V,CDR3
TRBJ1-6,TRBD1,TRBV20-1,CSASSGTAIGKLHF
TRBJ2-3,.,TRBV9,CASSVGTITDTQYF
TRBJ2-2,.,TRBV20-1,CSARDSRIGTGELFF
TRBJ2-1,TRBD2,TRBV29-1,CSVVLRLAGGEQFF
TRBJ2-7,.,TRBV2,CASSGTGTPSSYEQYF
TRBJ1-1,TRBD1,TRBV5-4,CASSTGGMNTEAFF
TRBJ2-1,TRBD2,TRBV7-2,CASRPQIGGEQFF
TRBJ2-3,.,TRBV5-5,CASSSSGTDTQYF
TRBJ1-2,.,TRBV4-3,CASSQGIAYGYTF
TRBJ2-2,.,TRBV30,CAWEIRGGELFF
TRBJ2-1,.,TRBV7-2,CASSLGQGVGNEQFF
TRBJ1-2,TRBD1,TRBV7-6,CASSNRGLSGGYTF
TRBJ2-3,.,TRBV27,CASSFTWRDTQYF
TRBJ1-6,TRBD1,TRBV7-3,CASSQRQGIGSPLHF
TRBJ2-2,.,TRBV7-9,CASSFWGLNTGELFF
TRBJ2-2,TRBD2,TRBV5-5,CASSKLAGANTGELFF
TRBJ1-6,.,TRBV27,CASMPRTAGSPLHF
TRBJ2-3,.,TRBV5-5,CASSPIAGDTQYF
TRBJ2-2,.,TRBV19,CASSIIGGTGELFF
TRBJ1-1,.,TRBV19,CASSMRTEAFF
TRBJ2-5,.,TRBV12-3/TRBV12-4,CASRLGGETQYF
TRBJ2-3,TRBD2,TRBV6-5,CASSYSGLAGGWSTDTQYF
TRBJ2-5,.,TRBV20-1,CSAEKETQYF